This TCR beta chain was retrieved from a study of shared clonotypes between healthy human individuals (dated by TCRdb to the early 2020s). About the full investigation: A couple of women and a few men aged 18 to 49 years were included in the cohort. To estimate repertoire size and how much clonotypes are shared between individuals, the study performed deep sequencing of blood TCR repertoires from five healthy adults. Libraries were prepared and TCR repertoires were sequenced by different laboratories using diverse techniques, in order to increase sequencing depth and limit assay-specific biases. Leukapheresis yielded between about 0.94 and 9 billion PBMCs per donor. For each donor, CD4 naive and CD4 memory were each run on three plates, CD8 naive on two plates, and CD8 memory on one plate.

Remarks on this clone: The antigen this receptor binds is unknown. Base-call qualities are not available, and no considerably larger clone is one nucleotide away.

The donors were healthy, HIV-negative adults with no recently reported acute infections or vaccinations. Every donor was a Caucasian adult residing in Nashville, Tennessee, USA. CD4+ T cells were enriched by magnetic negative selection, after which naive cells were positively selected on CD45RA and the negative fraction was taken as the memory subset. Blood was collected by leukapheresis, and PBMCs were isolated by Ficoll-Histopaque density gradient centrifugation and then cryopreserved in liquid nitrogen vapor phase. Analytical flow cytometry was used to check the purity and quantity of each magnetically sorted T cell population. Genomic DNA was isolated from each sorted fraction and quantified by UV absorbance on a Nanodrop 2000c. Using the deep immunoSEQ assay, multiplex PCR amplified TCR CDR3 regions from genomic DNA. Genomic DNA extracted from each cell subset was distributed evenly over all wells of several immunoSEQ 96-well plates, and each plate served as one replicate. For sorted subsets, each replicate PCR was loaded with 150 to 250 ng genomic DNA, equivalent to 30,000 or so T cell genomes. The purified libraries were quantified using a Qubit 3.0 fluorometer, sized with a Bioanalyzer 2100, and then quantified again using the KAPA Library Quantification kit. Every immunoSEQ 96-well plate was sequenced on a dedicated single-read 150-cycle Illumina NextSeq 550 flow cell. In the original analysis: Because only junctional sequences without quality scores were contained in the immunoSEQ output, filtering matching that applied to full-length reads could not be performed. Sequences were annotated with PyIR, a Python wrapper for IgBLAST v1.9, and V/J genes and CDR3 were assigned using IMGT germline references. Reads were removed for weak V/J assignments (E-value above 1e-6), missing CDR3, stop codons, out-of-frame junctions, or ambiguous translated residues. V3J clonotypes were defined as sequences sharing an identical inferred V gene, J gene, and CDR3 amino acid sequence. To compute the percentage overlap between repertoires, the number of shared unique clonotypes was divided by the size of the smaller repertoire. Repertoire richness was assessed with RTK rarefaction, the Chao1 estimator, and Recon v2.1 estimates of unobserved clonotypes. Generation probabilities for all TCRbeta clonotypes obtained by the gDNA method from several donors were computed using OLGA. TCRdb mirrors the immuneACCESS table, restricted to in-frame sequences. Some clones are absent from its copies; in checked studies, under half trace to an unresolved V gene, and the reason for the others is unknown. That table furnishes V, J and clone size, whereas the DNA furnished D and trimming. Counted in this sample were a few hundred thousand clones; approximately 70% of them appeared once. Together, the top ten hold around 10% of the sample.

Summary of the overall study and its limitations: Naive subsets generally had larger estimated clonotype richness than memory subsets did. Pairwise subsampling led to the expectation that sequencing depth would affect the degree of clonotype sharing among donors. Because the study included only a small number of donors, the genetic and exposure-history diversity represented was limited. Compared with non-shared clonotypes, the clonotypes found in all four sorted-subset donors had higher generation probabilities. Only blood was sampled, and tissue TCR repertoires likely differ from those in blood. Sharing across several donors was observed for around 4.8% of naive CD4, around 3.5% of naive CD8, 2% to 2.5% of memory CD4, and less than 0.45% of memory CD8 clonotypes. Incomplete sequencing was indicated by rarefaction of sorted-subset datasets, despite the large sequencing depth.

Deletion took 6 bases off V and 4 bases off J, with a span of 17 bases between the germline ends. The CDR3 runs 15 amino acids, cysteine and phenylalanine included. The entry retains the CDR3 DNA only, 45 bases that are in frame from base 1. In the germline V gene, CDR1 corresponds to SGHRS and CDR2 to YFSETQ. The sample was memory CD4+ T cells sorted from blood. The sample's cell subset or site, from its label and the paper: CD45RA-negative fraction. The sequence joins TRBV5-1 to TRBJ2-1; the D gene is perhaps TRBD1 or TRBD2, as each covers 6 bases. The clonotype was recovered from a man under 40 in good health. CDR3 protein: CASTSGGGQYNEQFF. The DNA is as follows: TGCGCCAGCACTTCTGGTGGGGGGCAGTACAATGAGCAGTTCTTC.